A single sample is the source of the 24 T cell receptor beta chains below, sequenced in a study of blood T cells in healthy people across ages. A sample-barcoded 5' primer and a J-beta primer mix were used in a second PCR of roughly 6 to 11 cycles. TCRdb used MiXCR to reprocess the 5' RACE reads, holding one entry per CDR3 protein. The sample holds 1.5 million to 2 million distinct CDR3 sequences; around 35% are singletons and the top ten take approximately 10%. The source material was blood. Receptors were obtained from a woman aged 30 to 39 in good health.

The V gene is TRBV9, the J gene TRBJ2-1; 7 nucleotides line up with TRBD1. Germline V gives CDR1 SGDLS, CDR2 YYNGEE. Germline trimming cut 4 bases from V and 9 bases from J; bases unmatched to any gene: 16. This CDR3 is built from 16 residues. CDR3 residues: CASSHNRGSHLLEQFF. Written as DNA, the CDR3 is TGTGCCAGCAGCCATAACAGGGGATCCCACCTACTTGAGCAGTTCTTC.

This chain connects TRBV27 to TRBJ2-1; 11 bases line up with TRBD2. After removal of 5 bases from V and 3 bases from J, the junction contained 9 bases not matched to a gene. Germline CDR1 and CDR2: MNHEY and SMNVEV (reference sequence). This CDR3 contains 17 residues. This chain's CDR3 is CASSRMAGTSGYNEQFF. The CDR3 region has the DNA TGTGCCAGCAGTCGGATGGCCGGGACTAGCGGCTACAATGAGCAGTTCTTC.

The rearrangement uses TRBV21-1 and TRBJ1-1. TRBV21-1 is termed a pseudogene. The CDR3 length is 18 residues. CDR3 coding DNA: TGTGCCAGCAGCGAACGAGGAGGGGAGGAGCGAGGTGACACTGAAGCTTTCTTT. As protein: CASSERGGEERGDTEAFF.

The rearrangement uses TRBV20-1 and TRBJ2-5; D is perhaps TRBD1 or TRBD2 (5 bases each). CDR1 and CDR2 (germline): DFQATT, SNEGSKA (reference sequence). The germline V and J ends were trimmed by 6 bases and 7 bases, with 12 bases remaining between them. The CDR3 totals 11 residues. The CDR3 sequence is CSALPGTTQYF. The CDR3 DNA reads as TGCAGTGCACTGCCCGGGACGACCCAGTACTTC.

This chain links TRBV12-3 or TRBV12-4 with TRBJ2-5, with D perhaps matching TRBD1 (5 bases). The CDR3 totals 12 residues. V was pared by 11 bases and J by 5 bases, with 15 bases between. In DNA form, the CDR3 reads TGTGCCGCCCAGGTGGGGCTGGAGACCCAGTACTTC. This encodes CAAQVGLETQYF.

This clonotype was observed many times. The chain recombines TRBV12-3 or TRBV12-4 with TRBJ1-2; D ambiguous. Trimming removed 6 bases at V and 8 bases at J, with 13 bases between. This CDR3 contains 12 residues. This CDR3 is CASSLGGRGYTF. The CDR3 DNA is TGTGCCAGCAGCTTGGGCGGTCGGGGCTACACCTTC.

V is TRBV7-9 and J is TRBJ1-2, with unresolved D. Germline loops: CDR1 SEHNR, CDR2 FQNEAQ (reference sequence). V lost 11 bases and J lost 5, with 15 bases in between. The CDR3 has 12 residues. The CDR3 protein is CAGISRDYGYTF. CDR3 nucleotide sequence: TGTGCCGGCATATCGCGGGATTATGGCTACACCTTC.

This clonotype has at least ten counts. The chain combines TRBV7-9 with TRBJ2-7; 10 nucleotides align to TRBD1. Germline assignment: CDR1 SEHNR and CDR2 FQNEAQ (reference sequence). The J segment lost 6 bases and the V segment lost 3 bases, leaving 5 bases of the junction unmatched. This CDR3 is 14 amino acids long. The CDR3 region is CASSFRDRGFEQYF. CDR3 coding DNA: TGTGCCAGCAGCTTCCGGGACAGGGGTTTCGAGCAGTACTTC.

The V call is TRBV28, the J call TRBJ2-1, with 10 positions matching TRBD2. The CDR3 is made up of 16 amino acids. In germline, CDR1 is MDHEN, CDR2 SYDVKM. V dropped 6 bases and J dropped 9; count of bases not matched to a gene: 14. The CDR3, as DNA: TGTGCCAGCAGCCCAACCGGCAGCGGGAGGGCCGGTGAGCAGTTCTTC. Its translation: CASSPTGSGRAGEQFF.

The table lists this clonotype with a few counts. This chain connects TRBV24-1 to TRBJ2-7, with TRBD1 matching over 8 bases. The length of the CDR3 is 13 residues. The trim removed 7 bases at V and 6 bases at J, leaving 7 bases unmatched. Germline loops: CDR1 KGHDR, CDR2 SFDVKD. CDR3 protein: CATSLTGDGEQYF. CDR3 nucleotide sequence: TGTGCCACCAGCCTGACAGGGGACGGCGAGCAGTACTTC.

This clonotype showed up many times. At one end the junction does not follow the germline gene, possibly because of a read error. The chain couples TRBV9 to TRBJ2-3; D remains ambiguous. CDR3 length: 12 amino acids. From germline, CDR1 is SGDLS and CDR2 YYNGEE. Here the CDR3 DNA reads TGCGCCAGCAGCCCTCTTTCTGATACGCAGTATTTT. Residues: CASSPLSDTQYF.

This clonotype occurred a few times. J is TRBJ2-1 and V is TRBV7-8, with D perhaps matching TRBD2 (5 bases). In germline, CDR1 is SGHVS, CDR2 FQNEAQ. CDR3 length: 13 amino acids. V lost 5 bases, J lost 6 bases, and 11 bases lay in between. This CDR3 reads CASSAQRINEQFF. The CDR3 nucleotides are TGTGCCAGCAGCGCCCAGCGGATCAATGAGCAGTTCTTC.

V gene TRBV27 combines with J gene TRBJ2-7, with 11 bases that match TRBD2. Germline V CDR1 and CDR2: MNHEY, SMNVEV (reference sequence). The CDR3 contains 15 residues. The J segment lost 3 bases and the V segment lost 4 bases, leaving 5 bases of the junction unmatched. The CDR3 DNA sequence: TGTGCCAGCAGTTACGGACTAGCGGGCGTCTACGAGCAGTACTTC. It yields the protein CASSYGLAGVYEQYF.

This chain uses TRBV4-2 with TRBJ2-5; D not certain. The J call may be incorrect, as the DNA end agrees better with TRBJ2-7. This CDR3 has 13 residues. Germline V lookup: CDR1 LGHNA, CDR2 YNFKEQ. The CDR3 DNA reads TGTGCCAGCGGCACAACAAATAGGGACGAGCAGTACTTC. Its protein product is CASGTTNRDEQYF.

The chain recombines TRBV28 with TRBJ2-6; D unresolved. This CDR3 comprises 13 residues. CDR1 is MDHEN and CDR2 is SYDVKM in the germline V gene. V was pared by 6 bases and J by 3 bases, with 6 bases between. The CDR3 DNA follows: TGTGCCAGCAGAAAGGATGGGGCCAACGTCCTGACTTTC. Amino acid sequence: CASRKDGANVLTF.

This chain joins TRBV27 and TRBJ1-2, with no clear D. The germline gives CDR1 MNHEY, CDR2 SMNVEV (reference sequence). V lost 6 bases and J lost 4, with 15 bases in between. This CDR3 spans 14 amino acids. The CDR3 sequence is CASSPGGGGYGYTF. CDR3 DNA: TGTGCCAGCAGCCCCGGTGGAGGCGGCTATGGCTACACCTTC.

This clonotype was counted a few times. This chain connects TRBV5-1 to TRBJ2-5; TRBD1 aligns across 8 bases. Germline assignment: CDR1 SGHRS and CDR2 YFSETQ. The ends lost 5 bases at V and 11 bases at J; junction bases unmatched: 14. The CDR3 consists of 14 residues. The CDR3 nucleotides read TGCGCCAGCAGGCCCGGGACAGGTCGGGAAAAGCAGTACTTC. Residues: CASRPGTGREKQYF. The full variable domain, its missing parts supplied by reference TRBV5-1 and TRBJ2-5, is KAGVTQTPRYLIKTRGQQVTLSCSPISGHRSVSWYQQTPGQGLQFLFEYFSETQRNKGNFPGRFSGRQFSNSRSEMNVSTLELGDSALYLCASRPGTGREKQYFGPGTRLLVL.

This clonotype appeared a few times. The chain links TRBV2 to TRBJ2-7; 8 nucleotides align to TRBD1. With V trimmed by 7 bases and J by 3 bases, 17 bases remained unmatched. Germline values: CDR1 SNHLY, CDR2 FYNNEI. This CDR3 is built from 17 residues. CDR3 DNA sequence: TGTGCCAGCACCATGGCCCCGCAGGGGGCGCGGGACTACGAGCAGTACTTC. It yields the protein CASTMAPQGARDYEQYF.

As concerns this clonotype: Possible read error: a much larger clone is one base away. J is TRBJ2-5 and V is TRBV4-2; 8 bases fit TRBD1. V lost 0 bases and J lost 6; bases outside the gene matches: 3. The CDR3 runs 14 residues. Germline V gives CDR1 LGHNA, CDR2 YNFKEQ. CDR3 DNA sequence: TGTGCCAGCAGCCAAGAGACAGGGGAAAAGACCCAGTACTTC. Translating gives CASSQETGEKTQYF.

The gene calls are TRBV20-1 and TRBJ2-7, with TRBD1 matching 8 bases. CDR3 length: 14 amino acids. CDR1 is DFQATT, CDR2 SNEGSKA, per germline (reference sequence). Unmatched junction bases numbered 4, after V lost 3 bases and J lost 0 bases. Here the CDR3 reads CSASRQGFSYEQYF. CDR3 in DNA: TGCAGTGCTAGTCGACAGGGGTTCTCCTACGAGCAGTACTTC.

CDR3: CSARSSQGPGVDEQFF. Written as DNA, the CDR3 is TGCAGTGCTAGATCTTCACAGGGACCCGGGGTCGATGAGCAGTTCTTC. The V call is TRBV20-1, the J call TRBJ2-1; the D gene is possibly TRBD1 (6 bases). The CDR3 covers 16 residues. Germline assignment: CDR1 DFQATT and CDR2 SNEGSKA (reference sequence). V lost 2 bases to trimming and J lost 8 bases, with 22 bases between them.

CDR3 residues: CSAIRSGSENEQFF. CDR3 DNA: TGCAGTGCTATTAGAAGCGGGAGTGAGAATGAGCAGTTCTTC. The genes are TRBV20-1 and TRBJ2-1; 8 bases line up with TRBD2. The V gene end was trimmed by 4 bases and the J gene end by 7 bases; junction bases not matched to a gene: 9. Germline V gene data show CDR1 as DFQATT and CDR2 as SNEGSKA (reference sequence). This CDR3 comprises 14 residues.

Notes on this clonotype: A single base separates this from a much larger clone, so it may be a read error. The chain links TRBV29-1 to TRBJ2-7; D is undetermined. CDR3 length: 12 residues. Trimming stripped 5 bases from V and 4 bases from J, with 12 bases between. Germline loops: CDR1 SQVTM, CDR2 ANQGSEA. DNA of the CDR3: TGCAGCGTTCCTCTAGTTGGTTACGAGCAGTACTTC. Encoded protein: CSVPLVGYEQYF.

This clonotype has more than one count but fewer than ten. V is TRBV3-1 and J is TRBJ1-2; 7 bases line up with TRBD1. CDR3 length: 14 residues. V shed 0 bases, J shed 4 bases, and the junction held 2 bases outside the gene matches. CDR1 and CDR2 (germline): LGHDT, YNNKEL (reference sequence). This CDR3 reads CASSQEGQTYGYTF. The CDR3 DNA reads as TGTGCCAGCAGCCAAGAGGGACAGACCTATGGCTACACCTTC. Full variable domain (missing parts from reference TRBV3-1 and TRBJ1-2): DTAVSQTPKYLVTQMGNDKSIKCEQNLGHDTMYWYKQDSKKFLKIMFSYNNKELIINETVPNRFSPKSPDKAHLNLHINSLELGDSAVYFCASSQEGQTYGYTFGSGTRLTVV.